Below, 26 T cell receptor beta chains from the same sample are listed, as sequenced in a study of T cell responses to AZD1222 COVID-19 vaccine. Generated by immunoSEQ multiplex PCR, the TCRdb table keeps only in-frame clones and is missing some. Among some 81,000 clones, roughly 88% were seen once, and the ten largest hold roughly 3.6%. This material consisted of peripheral blood, taken 28 days after the second AZD1222 dose. The origin of the receptors is an adult who received the AZD1222 COVID-19 vaccine.

The chain couples TRBV9 to TRBJ1-2; D is uncertain. Germline-derived CDR1 and CDR2 are SGDLS and YYNGEE. Trimming cost V 3 bases and J 11 bases, with 14 bases left between them. This CDR3 has 12 residues. The CDR3 sequence: CASSGKTDKYTF. In nucleotides, the CDR3 is TGTGCCAGCAGCGGAAAGACTGATAAGTACACCTTC. Variable domain in full (rest from reference TRBV9 and TRBJ1-2): DSGVTQTPKHLITATGQRVTLRCSPRSGDLSVYWYQQSLDQGLQFLIQYYNGEERAKGNILERFSAQQFPDLHSELNLSSLELGDSALYFCASSGKTDKYTFGSGTRLTVV.

V gene TRBV29-1 combines with J gene TRBJ2-2; TRBD1 or TRBD2 may be the D gene (7 bases each). V was trimmed by 3 bases and J by 5 bases, leaving 19 bases between them. CDR3 length: 16 residues. CDR1 and CDR2 (germline): SQVTM, ANQGSEA. The CDR3 nucleotides read TGCAGCGTTGAGGGGACGACAGGGAGGGGGACCGGGGAGCTGTTTTTT. Translating gives CSVEGTTGRGTGELFF.

The V gene is TRBV28, the J gene TRBJ1-1; D is uncertain. Trimming stripped 8 bases from V and 1 base from J, with 5 bases between. This CDR3 contains 11 residues. CDR1 and CDR2 from the germline V gene are MDHEN and SYDVKM. Here the CDR3 DNA reads TGTGCCAGCGGACGGAACACTGAAGCTTTCTTT. Translated, it gives CASGRNTEAFF.

The chain recombines TRBV2 with TRBJ1-1, with D possibly TRBD1 on 5 matching bases. This CDR3 comprises 12 residues. Trimming removed 7 bases at V and 4 bases at J, with 10 bases between. The germline CDR1 and CDR2 sequences are SNHLY and FYNNEI. CDR3 residues: CASTGERTEAFF. Written as DNA, the CDR3 is TGTGCCAGCACGGGGGAACGCACTGAAGCTTTCTTT.

The genes are TRBV15 and TRBJ2-7, with D hard to call. The CDR3 is 12 residues long. The germline V and J ends were trimmed by 0 bases and 4 bases, with 4 bases remaining between them. CDR1 and CDR2 from the germline V gene are LNHNV and YYDKDF (reference sequence). The CDR3 DNA reads as TGTGCCACCAGCAGAGATAAGTACGAGCAGTACTTC. It specifies CATSRDKYEQYF.

The V gene is TRBV5-1, the J gene TRBJ1-2, with TRBD1 identical over 8 bases. CDR1 and CDR2 (germline): SGHRS, YFSETQ. The V and J ends lost 4 bases and 0 bases, in that order; junction bases with no gene match: 2. The CDR3 is 14 amino acids. CDR3 nucleotides: TGCGCCAGCAGCCTGACAGGGGCTAACTATGGCTACACCTTC. Translating gives CASSLTGANYGYTF.

This chain connects TRBV24-1 to TRBJ2-1, with 11 bases that match TRBD2. V shed 9 bases and J 3 bases; nucleotides not matched to a gene: 6. This CDR3 has 15 residues. In germline, CDR1 is KGHDR, CDR2 SFDVKD. Here the CDR3 reads CATAQLAGDYNEQFF. CDR3 bases: TGTGCCACCGCGCAACTAGCGGGGGACTACAATGAGCAGTTCTTC.

The gene calls are TRBV5-1 and TRBJ1-1; D is undetermined. This CDR3 region has 14 residues. Germline V lookup: CDR1 SGHRS, CDR2 YFSETQ. The V end lost 5 bases, the J end lost 1 base, and 12 bases lay between the germline ends. CDR3 loop: CASRHNNKNTEAFF. CDR3 nucleotides: TGCGCCAGCAGGCACAACAATAAGAACACTGAAGCTTTCTTT.

This chain uses TRBV28 with TRBJ2-7, with TRBD2 identical over 12 bases. This CDR3 has 18 amino acids. After removal of 3 bases from V and 0 bases from J, the junction contained 9 bases not matched to a gene. Germline CDR1 MDHEN, CDR2 SYDVKM. The CDR3 nucleotides read TGTGCCAGCAGTTTTGGGGTACTAGCGGGAGGATTCTCCTACGAGCAGTACTTC. The encoded protein is CASSFGVLAGGFSYEQYF.

CDR3 region: CASSEFSGGAGNEQFF. Here the CDR3 DNA reads TGTGCCAGCAGTGAATTCAGCGGGGGGGCAGGAAATGAGCAGTTCTTC. The gene calls are TRBV6-1 and TRBJ2-1, with TRBD2 matching 10 bases. Germline-derived CDR1 and CDR2 are MNHNS and SASEGT. The length of the CDR3 is 16 residues. The trim removed 2 bases at V and 7 bases at J, leaving 8 bases unmatched.

This clone was recorded only once. The chain joins TRBV7-8 to TRBJ1-1, with D hard to call. CDR1 SGHVS and CDR2 FQNEAQ come from the germline V gene. V lost 3 bases, J lost 0 bases, and 5 bases lay in between. The CDR3 has 13 amino acids. This chain's CDR3 is CASSFEVNTEAFF. CDR3 sequence (DNA): TGTGCCAGCAGCTTTGAGGTGAACACTGAAGCTTTCTTT.

The chain is built from TRBV5-1 and TRBJ1-3, with no clear D. V was trimmed by 1 base and J by 0 bases, leaving 8 bases between them. The CDR3 sequence is 15 residues long. Germline-derived CDR1 and CDR2 are SGHRS and YFSETQ. The CDR3 spells CASSLTPVSGNTIYF. The CDR3 DNA sequence: TGCGCCAGCAGCTTGACGCCGGTCTCTGGAAACACCATATATTTT.

The chain recombines TRBV7-2 with TRBJ2-7; TRBD2 matches at 8 bases. Losses at the gene ends were 3 bases for V and 2 bases for J; bases not matched to a gene: 12. This CDR3 spans 17 amino acids. Germline assignment: CDR1 SGHTA and CDR2 FQGNSA. CDR3 nucleotides: TGTGCCAGCAGCTTGGACGTCGGGGGGGGTATTACCTACGAGCAGTACTTC. Residues: CASSLDVGGGITYEQYF.

V usage is TRBV6-2 or TRBV6-3 and J usage is TRBJ2-1; TRBD2 is a possible D gene (6 bases). CDR1 and CDR2 (germline): MNHEY, SVGEGT. V was cut by 4 bases and J by 2 bases, with 12 bases left in between. The CDR3 is 15 amino acids. The CDR3 protein is CASSLSSEPYNEQFF. CDR3 bases: TGTGCCAGCAGTTTGTCTAGCGAACCCTACAATGAGCAGTTCTTC.

The chain has TRBV2 and TRBJ1-4; D is unclear. CDR1 is SNHLY, CDR2 FYNNEI, per germline. Trimming removed 6 bases at V and 4 bases at J, with 9 bases between. CDR3 length: 13 residues. CDR3 residues: CASSRTDNEKLFF. DNA for the CDR3: TGTGCCAGCAGCCGGACGGATAATGAAAAACTGTTTTTT.

The chain couples TRBV5-6 to TRBJ1-1, with a weak D call TRBD1 (5 bases). This CDR3 contains 14 residues. V was clipped by 4 bases and J by 8 bases, with 18 bases between them. Germline CDR1 and CDR2: SGHDT and YYEEEE. The CDR3 region has the DNA TGTGCCAGCAGCCTATTCGCACGGGACGGCGAAGCTTTCTTT. Residues: CASSLFARDGEAFF.

The chain has TRBV24-1 and TRBJ1-5; D remains ambiguous. CDR3 size: 15 residues. Looked up from germline, CDR1 is KGHDR and CDR2 is SFDVKD. V lost 2 bases and J 0 bases, leaving 7 bases between the germline ends. The CDR3, as DNA: TGTGCCACCAGTGATTCGAGGTATAGCAATCAGCCCCAGCATTTT. As protein: CATSDSRYSNQPQHF.

The chain has TRBV19 and TRBJ1-1; D is ambiguous. The germline gives CDR1 LNHDA, CDR2 SQIVND (reference sequence). The CDR3 sequence is 13 residues long. Trimming cost V 0 bases and J 7 bases, with 9 bases left between them. The CDR3 loop reads CASSIDSAGEAFF. CDR3 DNA sequence: TGTGCCAGTAGTATAGATTCTGCGGGTGAAGCTTTCTTT.

The rearrangement uses TRBV27 and TRBJ1-4; the match to TRBD1 covers 9 bases. V was pared by 8 bases and J by 0 bases, with 16 bases of the junction left unmatched. In germline, CDR1 is MNHEY, CDR2 SMNVEV (reference sequence). The CDR3 covers 19 residues. The CDR3, as DNA: TGTGCCAGCCAAATACTACAGGGGGCGGGTGAGACAACTAATGAAAAACTGTTTTTT. Its protein product is CASQILQGAGETTNEKLFF.

CDR3 DNA sequence: TGTGCCAGCAGCTTCACAGGGATTTCTAACTATGGCTACACCTTC. The encoded protein is CASSFTGISNYGYTF. The chain recombines TRBV5-6 with TRBJ1-2; D may be TRBD1 (6 bases). Per the germline V gene, CDR1 is SGHDT and CDR2 is YYEEEE. The germline V and J ends were trimmed by 2 bases and 0 bases, with 11 bases remaining between them. This CDR3 is built from 15 residues. Complete variable domain (other parts from reference TRBV5-6 and TRBJ1-2): DAGVTQSPTHLIKTRGQQVTLRCSPKSGHDTVSWYQQALGQGPQFIFQYYEEEERQRGNFPDRFSGHQFPNYSSELNVNALLLGDSALYLCASSFTGISNYGYTFGSGTRLTVV.

This chain links TRBV27 with TRBJ2-3; possible D gene TRBD2, 6 bases. Germline V gene sequence: CDR1 MNHEY, CDR2 SMNVEV (reference sequence). Between the trimmed V and J ends, which lost 4 bases and 6 bases, there was a span of 17 bases. This CDR3 comprises 15 residues. CDR3 bases: TGTGCCAGCAGTTCTCATCGGGCCGGAGGGGATACGCAGTATTTT. This gives the protein CASSSHRAGGDTQYF.

The CDR3 protein is CAISVYRDSQNEQFF. CDR3 DNA: TGTGCCATCAGTGTCTACCGGGACAGCCAGAATGAGCAGTTCTTC. The chain combines TRBV10-3 with TRBJ2-1; 7 nucleotides match TRBD1. Germline V gene data show CDR1 as ENHRY and CDR2 as SYGVKD. This CDR3 spans 15 amino acids. J was trimmed by 7 bases and V by 4 bases; bases with no gene match: 10.

The chain joins TRBV28 to TRBJ1-4, with D tentatively TRBD1 (5 bases). Germline V gene sequence: CDR1 MDHEN, CDR2 SYDVKM. The CDR3 length is 14 residues. V was pared by 5 bases and J by 8 bases, with 15 bases between. Written as DNA, the CDR3 is TGTGCCAGCAGTATGATCGGGACTGGCGAAAAACTGTTTTTT. Its protein is CASSMIGTGEKLFF.

The J gene is TRBJ2-7, the V gene TRBV4-2; D ambiguous. V was shortened by 0 bases and J by 4 bases, with 4 bases between the two germline ends. CDR3 length: 12 residues. Germline loops: CDR1 LGHNA, CDR2 YNFKEQ. CDR3 sequence: CASSQDRYEQYF. The CDR3 DNA reads as TGTGCCAGCAGCCAAGACAGATACGAGCAGTACTTC.

This clone has more than one count but fewer than ten. The V call is TRBV27, the J call TRBJ2-7; no definite D call. The CDR3 loop spans 14 amino acids. V gave up 8 bases and J gave up 0 bases, with 14 bases separating them. CDR1 and CDR2 from the germline V gene are MNHEY and SMNVEV (reference sequence). The CDR3 sequence: CASSVRPDSYEQYF. CDR3 sequence (DNA): TGTGCCAGCTCGGTCAGGCCCGACTCCTACGAGCAGTACTTC.

The rearrangement uses TRBV7-2 and TRBJ1-2; possible D gene TRBD1, 6 bases. Trimming pared 1 base from V and 3 bases from J, leaving 15 bases between. In germline, CDR1 is SGHTA, CDR2 FQGNSA. The CDR3 is made up of 16 amino acids. CDR3 bases: TGTGCCAGCAGCTTAGTAGTGAGGACAGAGTACTATGGCTACACCTTC. It translates to CASSLVVRTEYYGYTF.